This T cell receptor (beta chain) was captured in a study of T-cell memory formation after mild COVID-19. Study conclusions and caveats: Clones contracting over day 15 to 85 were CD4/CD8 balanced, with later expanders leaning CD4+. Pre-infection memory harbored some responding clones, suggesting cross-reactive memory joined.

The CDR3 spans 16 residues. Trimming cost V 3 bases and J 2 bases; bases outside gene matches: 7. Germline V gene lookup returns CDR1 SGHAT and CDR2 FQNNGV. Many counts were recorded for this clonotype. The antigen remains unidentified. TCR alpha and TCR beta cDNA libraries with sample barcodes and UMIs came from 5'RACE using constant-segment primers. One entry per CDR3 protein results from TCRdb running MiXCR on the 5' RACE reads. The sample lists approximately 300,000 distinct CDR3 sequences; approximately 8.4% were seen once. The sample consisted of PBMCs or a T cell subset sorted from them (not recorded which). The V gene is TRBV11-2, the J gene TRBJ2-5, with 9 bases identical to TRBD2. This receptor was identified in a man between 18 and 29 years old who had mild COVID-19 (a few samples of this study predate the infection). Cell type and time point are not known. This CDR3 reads CASSLQLTSGQETQYF. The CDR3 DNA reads TGTGCCAGCAGCTTGCAGCTGACTAGCGGACAAGAGACCCAGTACTTC.